This entry lists 12 T cell receptor beta chains sequenced from one sample in a study of blood T cell repertoires in COVID-19. Measured with immunoSEQ multiplex PCR; TCRdb has only the in-frame clones, and not every one. The top ten hold 2% to 2.5% of the sample, which has about 180,000 clones, roughly 89% seen once. The specimen was PBMCs or T cells enriched from blood (not recorded which). The receptors were sampled from a middle-aged woman with acute COVID-19.

The chain carries TRBV4-1 and TRBJ2-3; maybe TRBD2 (7 bases). Germline V gene data show CDR1 as MGHRA and CDR2 as YSYEKL. Trimming removed 4 bases from V and 0 bases from J, with 14 bases in between. This CDR3 is 16 amino acids long. CDR3 in amino acids: CASSLSAGASTDTQYF. DNA of the CDR3: TGCGCCAGCAGCCTGAGCGCGGGGGCTAGCACAGATACGCAGTATTTT.

The chain recombines TRBV30 with TRBJ2-1; TRBD2 agrees at 11 bases. Trimming removed 7 bases from V and 6 bases from J; junction bases left unmatched: 8. The CDR3 spans 14 residues. The germline V gene has CDR1 GTSNPN and CDR2 SVGIG (reference sequence). The CDR3 sequence is CAFTLAGGVNEQFF. For the CDR3, the DNA is TGTGCCTTTACGCTAGCGGGAGGTGTCAATGAGCAGTTCTTC.

CDR3 sequence (DNA): TGTGCCAGTAGTATAGTTCCCGGCGGGGGGCCGAACACCGGGGAGCTGTTTTTT. This sequence encodes CASSIVPGGGPNTGELFF. The gene calls are TRBV19 and TRBJ2-2, with 8 bases identical to TRBD2. In germline, CDR1 is LNHDA, CDR2 SQIVND (reference sequence). Trimming removed 1 base from V and 0 bases from J; junction bases left unmatched: 7. The CDR3 contains 18 residues.

V gene TRBV5-6 combines with J gene TRBJ1-2; TRBD1 is a possible D gene (5 bases). The V gene's germline CDR1 is SGHDT and CDR2 YYEEEE. This CDR3 is 15 amino acids long. V was cut by 4 bases and J by 0 bases, with 13 bases left in between. Here the CDR3 reads CASSRRQSANYGYTF. For the CDR3, the DNA is TGTGCCAGCAGCCGTCGACAGTCTGCTAACTATGGCTACACCTTC.

This chain links TRBV19 with TRBJ2-7; TRBD2 matches 8 bases. Looked up from germline, CDR1 is LNHDA and CDR2 is SQIVND (reference sequence). This CDR3 is built from 15 residues. The V segment lost 1 base and the J segment 1 base; nucleotides outside the gene matches: 3. DNA of the CDR3: TGTGCCAGTAGTATAGTTAGCGGGGATTCCTACGAGCAGTACTTC. Amino acids: CASSIVSGDSYEQYF.

The chain is built from TRBV5-1 and TRBJ2-6; D call uncertain. Germline loops: CDR1 SGHRS, CDR2 YFSETQ. V was trimmed by 1 base and J by 2 bases, leaving 10 bases between them. There are 16 residues in the CDR3. The CDR3 DNA reads TGCGCCAGCAGCTTGTCTTCGGGTACTGGGGCCAACGTCCTGACTTTC. This codes for CASSLSSGTGANVLTF.

The chain employs TRBV7-7 and TRBJ1-3; tentative D call: TRBD1 (6 bases). Germline loops: CDR1 SSHAT, CDR2 FNYEAQ (reference sequence). This CDR3 is built from 17 residues. The V and J ends lost 1 base and 0 bases respectively, with 13 bases between them. The CDR3 DNA reads TGTGCCAGCAGCTTAGAACCAGGGGCCTCCTCTGGAAACACCATATATTTT. Amino acid sequence: CASSLEPGASSGNTIYF.

The chain carries TRBV30 and TRBJ2-7; D gene unclear. The germline CDR1 and CDR2 sequences are GTSNPN and SVGIG (reference sequence). The CDR3 has 13 residues. With 4 bases removed from V and 1 base from J, the gap between germline ends came to 11 bases. The CDR3 is CAWTRLESYEQYF. DNA for the CDR3: TGTGCCTGGACCCGCCTAGAGTCCTACGAGCAGTACTTC.

The genes are TRBV3-1 (or the pseudogene TRBV3-2) and TRBJ2-3; 10 bases fit TRBD2. The CDR3 is made up of 17 amino acids. CDR1 LGHDT and CDR2 YNNKEL come from the germline V gene (reference sequence). Trimming took 0 bases from V and 6 from J; bases not matched to a gene: 9. DNA of the CDR3: TGTGCCAGCAGCCAAGACGGCAGCGGGAGGGTATCGGATACGCAGTATTTT. Protein: CASSQDGSGRVSDTQYF.

V and J are TRBV5-6 and TRBJ2-7, with 9 nucleotides matching TRBD1. Germline CDR1 SGHDT, CDR2 YYEEEE. The junction had 7 bases not matched to a gene; V was cut back by 4 bases and J by 2 bases. This CDR3 region has 15 residues. CDR3 bases: TGTGCCAGCAGCCCGCCGGGACAGGGAACCTACGAGCAGTACTTC. It translates to CASSPPGQGTYEQYF.

V gene TRBV19 combines with J gene TRBJ2-6, with TRBD1 matching 10 bases. This CDR3 has 16 residues. Germline V gene lookup returns CDR1 LNHDA and CDR2 SQIVND (reference sequence). V dropped 7 bases and J dropped 2; count of bases not matched to a gene: 5. The CDR3 region is CASKTGGAAGANVLTF. CDR3 nucleotides: TGTGCCAGTAAGACAGGGGGCGCAGCTGGGGCCAACGTCCTGACTTTC. Together with reference TRBV19 and TRBJ2-6, the CDR3 gives the full variable domain: DGGITQSPKYLFRKEGQNVTLSCEQNLNHDAMYWYRQDPGQGLRLIYYSQIVNDFQKGDIAEGYSVSREKKESFPLTVTSAQKNPTAFYLCASKTGGAAGANVLTFGAGSRLTVL.

A single count supports this clone. The chain combines TRBV6-5 with TRBJ1-1; 7 positions agree with TRBD1. The CDR3 totals 14 residues. The V gene end was trimmed by 6 bases and the J gene end by 3 bases; junction bases not matched to a gene: 7. Germline CDR1 and CDR2: MNHEY and SVGAGI. The CDR3 region is CASRTGHLDTEAFF. DNA for the CDR3: TGTGCCAGCAGGACAGGGCATTTGGACACTGAAGCTTTCTTT.